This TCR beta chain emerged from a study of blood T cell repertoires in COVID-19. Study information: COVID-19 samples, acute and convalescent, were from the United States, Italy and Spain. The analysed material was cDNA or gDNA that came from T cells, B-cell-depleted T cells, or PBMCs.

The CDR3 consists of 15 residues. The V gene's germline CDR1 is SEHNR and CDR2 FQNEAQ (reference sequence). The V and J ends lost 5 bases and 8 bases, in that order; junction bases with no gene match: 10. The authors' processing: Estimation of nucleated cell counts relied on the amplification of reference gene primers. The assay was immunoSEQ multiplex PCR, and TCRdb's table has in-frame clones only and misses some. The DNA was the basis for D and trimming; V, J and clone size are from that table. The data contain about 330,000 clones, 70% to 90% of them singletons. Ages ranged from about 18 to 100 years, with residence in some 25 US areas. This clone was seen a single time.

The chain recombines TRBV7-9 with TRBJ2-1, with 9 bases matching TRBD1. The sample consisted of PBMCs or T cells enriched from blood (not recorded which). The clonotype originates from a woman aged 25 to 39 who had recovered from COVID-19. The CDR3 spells CASSPLGTGRDEQFF. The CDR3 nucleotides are TGTGCCAGCAGCCCCTTGGGGACAGGGAGGGATGAGCAGTTCTTC. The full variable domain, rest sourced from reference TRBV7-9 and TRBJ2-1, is DTGVSQNPRHKITKRGQNVTFRCDPISEHNRLYWYRQTLGQGPEFLTYFQNEAQLEKSRLLSDRFSAERPKGSFSTLEIQRTEQGDSAMYLCASSPLGTGRDEQFFGPGTRLTVL.